Sequencing of this T cell receptor beta chain was carried out in a study of patients and donors after allogeneic stem cell transplantation. This clonotype appeared a few times. Via MiXCR, TCRdb re-called the RT-PCR reads, giving one row per CDR3 protein. The sample holds roughly 190,000 distinct CDR3 sequences, less than 45% seen once. CDR1 and CDR2 from the germline V gene are LGHNA and YSLEER. V lost 0 bases, J lost 1 base, and 6 bases lay in between. This CDR3 is 14 amino acids long. Sample: blood, either unsorted or a sorted T cell fraction (not recorded which). This rearrangement joins TRBV4-3 to TRBJ1-1; D not certain. This clonotype was obtained from a human donor who was either an allogeneic HSCT recipient or a stem cell or donor lymphocyte infusion donor (not recorded which). It is not recorded whose cells these are; they may come from a transplant donor. The CDR3 protein is CASSQDRRNTEAFF. CDR3 coding DNA: TGCGCCAGCAGCCAAGATCGGAGGAACACTGAAGCTTTCTTT.